This TCR beta chain originates from a study of T cell responses to AZD1222 COVID-19 vaccine. Repertoires were generated with immunoSEQ multiplex PCR, while TCRdb's copy carries only in-frame clones and drops some. The sample holds around 87,000 clones, approximately 92% seen once. The CDR3 sequence is 14 residues long. Germline V gene sequence: CDR1 MNHEY, CDR2 SVGAGI. Trimming cost V 7 bases and J 1 base, with 13 bases left between them. This sequence joins TRBV6-5 and TRBJ1-2; D unresolved. The sequence derives from an adult who received the AZD1222 COVID-19 vaccine. The material sequenced was peripheral blood, taken 28 days after the second AZD1222 dose. The CDR3 reads CASKAGLSNYGYTF. For the CDR3, the DNA is TGTGCCAGCAAGGCCGGGCTCAGTAACTATGGCTACACCTTC.